The clone carrying this T cell receptor beta chain has ten or more counts. Its target is not known. One end of the junction does not line up with germline, which may come from a read error. MiXCR, run by TCRdb on the 5' RACE reads, gives a single entry per CDR3 protein. This table holds tens of thousands of distinct CDR3 sequences, 4.8% found once. The sample originates from a study of neurological immune-mediated disorders. This CDR3 spans 15 amino acids. Study-wide points: The absence of any CDR3 amino acid sequence shared by expanded clones across subjects suggests that repertoires were private in all groups.

This chain connects TRBV12-3 or TRBV12-4 to TRBJ2-1; 11 bases fit TRBD2. Sequencing was done on a sample of PBMCs. The clonotype originates from a woman in her seventies with multiple sclerosis. CDR3 in amino acids: CASTLLAGAYNEQFF. The CDR3 bases are TGTGCCAGCACTTTACTAGCGGGAGCTTACAATGAGCAGTTCTTC.